This TCR beta chain stems from a study of cytomegalovirus exposure and HLA in healthy donors. The sample holds a few counts of this clone. Its antigen is unidentified. Regarding the study as a whole: Later analysis revealed greater clonal expansion in HLA-associated TCR beta chains than in equally common others. It was about 150 TCR beta chains that were listed as cytomegalovirus-associated. In a later analysis, TCR beta V- and J-gene trimming showed a link to a missense DCLRE1C variant.

Primers included in the PCR were 60 Vbeta and 13 Jbeta primers. Generated by immunoSEQ multiplex PCR, the TCRdb table keeps only in-frame clones and is missing some. Of roughly 120,000 clones listed, around 70% are singletons. Sequences were obtained from PBMCs. The receptor was isolated from a woman aged 35 to 49 in good health and CMV-seropositive.

The CDR3 DNA reads as TGTGCCAGCAGCTTAGCGGGGGGGAAGGAGACCCAGTACTTC. It codes for CASSLAGGKETQYF. V is TRBV11-2 and J is TRBJ2-5; 8 bases agree with TRBD2. V trimming: 1 base; J trimming: 5 bases; junction bases outside the gene matches: 3. CDR1 and CDR2 (germline): SGHAT, FQNNGV. The CDR3 has 14 residues. The full variable domain, in which reference TRBV11-2 and TRBJ2-5 provide the parts outside the CDR3, is EAGVAQSPRYKIIEKRQSVAFWCNPISGHATLYWYQQILGQGPKLLIQFQNNGVVDDSQLPKDRFSAERLKGVDSTLKIQPAKLEDSAVYLCASSLAGGKETQYFGPGTRLLVL.